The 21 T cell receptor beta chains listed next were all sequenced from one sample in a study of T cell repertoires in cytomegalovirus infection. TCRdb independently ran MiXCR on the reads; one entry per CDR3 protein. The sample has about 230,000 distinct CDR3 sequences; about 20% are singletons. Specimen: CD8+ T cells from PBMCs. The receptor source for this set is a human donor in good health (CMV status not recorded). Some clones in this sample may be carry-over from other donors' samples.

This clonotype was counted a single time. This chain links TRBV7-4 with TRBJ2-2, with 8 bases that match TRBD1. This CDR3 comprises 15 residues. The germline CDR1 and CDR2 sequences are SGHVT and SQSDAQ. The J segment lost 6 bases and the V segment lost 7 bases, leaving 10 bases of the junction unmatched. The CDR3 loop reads CASNHPGGNSGELFF. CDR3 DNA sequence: TGTGCCAGCAACCATCCAGGGGGCAACTCCGGGGAGCTGTTTTTT.

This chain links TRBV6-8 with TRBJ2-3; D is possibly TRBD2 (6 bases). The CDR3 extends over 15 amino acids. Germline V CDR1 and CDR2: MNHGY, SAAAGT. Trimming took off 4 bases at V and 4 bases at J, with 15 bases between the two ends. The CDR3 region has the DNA TGTGCCAGCAGTTCGCAGACTAGTATGGCAGATACGCAGTATTTT. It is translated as CASSSQTSMADTQYF.

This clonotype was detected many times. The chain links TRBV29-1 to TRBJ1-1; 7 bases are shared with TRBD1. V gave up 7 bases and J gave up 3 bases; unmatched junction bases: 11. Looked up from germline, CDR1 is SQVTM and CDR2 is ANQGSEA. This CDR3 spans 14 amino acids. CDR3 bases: TGCAGCGCCATAGAAGGGGGCTGGGACACTGAAGCTTTCTTT. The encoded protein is CSAIEGGWDTEAFF.

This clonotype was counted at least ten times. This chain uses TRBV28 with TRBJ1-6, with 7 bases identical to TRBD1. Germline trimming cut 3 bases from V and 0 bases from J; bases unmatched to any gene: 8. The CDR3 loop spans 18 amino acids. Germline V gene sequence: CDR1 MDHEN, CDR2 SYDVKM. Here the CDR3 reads CASSFEGQWSSYNSPLHF. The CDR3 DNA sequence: TGTGCCAGCAGTTTTGAGGGACAGTGGAGCTCCTATAATTCACCCCTCCACTTT.

CDR3 sequence reads: CASSFSSTLGYTF. CDR3 in DNA: TGTGCCAGCAGTTTTAGTTCAACTCTTGGCTACACCTTC. The chain combines TRBV12-3 or TRBV12-4 with TRBJ1-2; D call uncertain. Between the trimmed V and J ends, which lost 3 bases and 7 bases, there was a span of 12 bases. The CDR3 length is 13 residues.

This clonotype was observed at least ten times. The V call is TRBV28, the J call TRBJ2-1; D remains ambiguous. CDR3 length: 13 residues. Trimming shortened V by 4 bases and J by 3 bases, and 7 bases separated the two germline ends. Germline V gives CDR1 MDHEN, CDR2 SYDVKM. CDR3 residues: CASSSPDYNEQFF. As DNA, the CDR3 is TGTGCCAGCAGTTCACCCGACTACAATGAGCAGTTCTTC.

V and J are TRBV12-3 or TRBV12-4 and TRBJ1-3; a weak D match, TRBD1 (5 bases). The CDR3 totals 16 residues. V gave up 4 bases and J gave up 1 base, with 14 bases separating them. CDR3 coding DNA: TGTGCCAGCAGTTCCCACCTTACAGGATCTGGAAACACCATATATTTT. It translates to CASSSHLTGSGNTIYF.

The CDR3 region is CASSLDGTSGRDEQFF. The CDR3, as DNA: TGCGCCAGCAGCTTGGATGGGACTAGCGGTCGGGATGAGCAGTTCTTC. This chain links TRBV5-1 with TRBJ2-1, with 11 bases identical to TRBD2. CDR1 and CDR2 (germline): SGHRS, YFSETQ. J lost 8 bases, V lost 0 bases, and 7 bases had no gene match. The CDR3 consists of 16 residues.

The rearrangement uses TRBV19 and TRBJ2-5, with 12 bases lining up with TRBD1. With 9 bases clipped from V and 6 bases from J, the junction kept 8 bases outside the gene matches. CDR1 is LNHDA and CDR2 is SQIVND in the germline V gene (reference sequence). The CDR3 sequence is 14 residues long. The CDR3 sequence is CASEGQGASKTQYF. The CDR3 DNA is TGTGCCAGCGAGGGACAGGGGGCGAGTAAGACCCAGTACTTC.

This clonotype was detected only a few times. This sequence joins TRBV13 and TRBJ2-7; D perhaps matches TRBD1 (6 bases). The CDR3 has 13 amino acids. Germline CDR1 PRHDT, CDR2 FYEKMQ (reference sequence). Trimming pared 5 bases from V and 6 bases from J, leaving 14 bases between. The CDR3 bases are TGTGCCAGCAGCCCTTGGACAGACGGCGAGCAGTACTTC. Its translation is CASSPWTDGEQYF.

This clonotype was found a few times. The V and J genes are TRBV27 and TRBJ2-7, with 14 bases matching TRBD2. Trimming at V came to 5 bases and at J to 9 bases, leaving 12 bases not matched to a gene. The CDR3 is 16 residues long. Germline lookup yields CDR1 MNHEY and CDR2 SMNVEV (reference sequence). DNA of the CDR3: TGTGCCAGCAGTACCCGATTGGGACTAGCGGGAGCCTTGCAGTACTTC. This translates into CASSTRLGLAGALQYF.

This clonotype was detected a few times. The CDR3 sequence: CASSRTYNTGELFF. The CDR3, as DNA: TGTGCCAGCAGTAGGACATACAACACCGGGGAGCTGTTTTTT. The chain uses TRBV2 and TRBJ2-2, with a tentative D call TRBD1 (5 bases). The CDR3 covers 14 residues. V shed 5 bases and J shed 2 bases, with 9 bases lying between them. In germline, CDR1 is SNHLY, CDR2 FYNNEI. Drawing the rest from reference TRBV2 and TRBJ2-2, the complete variable domain is EPEVTQTPSHQVTQMGQEVILRCVPISNHLYFYWYRQILGQKVEFLVSFYNNEISEKSEIFDDQFSVERPDGSNFTLKIRSTKLEDSAMYFCASSRTYNTGELFFGEGSRLTVL.

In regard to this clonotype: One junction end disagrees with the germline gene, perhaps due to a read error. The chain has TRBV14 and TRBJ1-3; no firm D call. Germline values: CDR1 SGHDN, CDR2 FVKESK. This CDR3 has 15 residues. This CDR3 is CASSPGLSSRNTIYF. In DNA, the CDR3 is TGTGCCAGCAGCCCAGGACTGAGCTCTAGAAACACCATATATTTT.

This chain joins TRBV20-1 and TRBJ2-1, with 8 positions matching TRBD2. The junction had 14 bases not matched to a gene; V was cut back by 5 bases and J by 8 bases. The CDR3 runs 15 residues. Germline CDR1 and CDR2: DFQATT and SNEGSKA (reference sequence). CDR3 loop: CSAFPRRGARDEQFF. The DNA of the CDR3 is TGCAGTGCTTTCCCAAGGCGGGGGGCCCGTGATGAGCAGTTCTTC.

CDR3 loop: CSARDRGGAGTEAFF. As DNA, the CDR3 is TGCAGTGCTAGAGATCGGGGGGGCGCGGGCACTGAAGCTTTCTTT. This sequence joins TRBV20-1 and TRBJ1-1; the D gene is possibly TRBD1 (6 bases). CDR3 size: 15 residues. The V and J ends lost 0 bases and 4 bases respectively, with 15 bases between them. Germline CDR1 and CDR2: DFQATT and SNEGSKA (reference sequence).

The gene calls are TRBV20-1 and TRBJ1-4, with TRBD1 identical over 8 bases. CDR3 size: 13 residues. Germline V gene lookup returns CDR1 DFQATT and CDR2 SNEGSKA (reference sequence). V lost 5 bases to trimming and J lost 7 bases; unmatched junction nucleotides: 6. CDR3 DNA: TGCAGTGCTTCAGCAGGGGGCTTTGAAAAACTGTTTTTT. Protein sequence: CSASAGGFEKLFF.

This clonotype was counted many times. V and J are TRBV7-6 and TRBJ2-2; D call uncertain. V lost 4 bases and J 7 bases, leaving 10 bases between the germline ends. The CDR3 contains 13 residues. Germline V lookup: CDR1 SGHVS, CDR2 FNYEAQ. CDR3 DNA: TGTGCCAGCAGCTCCATAGTGGGCGGGGAGCTGTTTTTT. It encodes CASSSIVGGELFF.

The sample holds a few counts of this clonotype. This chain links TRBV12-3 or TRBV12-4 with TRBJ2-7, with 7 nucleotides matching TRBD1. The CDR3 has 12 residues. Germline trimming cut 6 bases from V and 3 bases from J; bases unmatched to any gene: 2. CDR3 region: CASSTGVYEQYF. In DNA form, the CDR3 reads TGTGCCAGCAGCACAGGGGTCTACGAGCAGTACTTC.

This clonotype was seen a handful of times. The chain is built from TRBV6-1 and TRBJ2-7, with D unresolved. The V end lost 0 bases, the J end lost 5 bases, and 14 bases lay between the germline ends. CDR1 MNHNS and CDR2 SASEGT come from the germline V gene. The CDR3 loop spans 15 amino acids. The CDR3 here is CASSEARWRWNEQYF. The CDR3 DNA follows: TGTGCCAGCAGTGAAGCGCGGTGGCGGTGGAACGAGCAGTACTTC.

CDR3 in amino acids: CASSGNNQPQHF. The CDR3 DNA reads TGTGCCAGCAGTGGGAACAATCAGCCCCAGCATTTT. The chain recombines TRBV12-3 or TRBV12-4 with TRBJ1-5; D is uncertain. The V gene lost 5 bases and the J gene lost 3 bases, with 5 bases spanning the gap. This CDR3 is 12 amino acids long.

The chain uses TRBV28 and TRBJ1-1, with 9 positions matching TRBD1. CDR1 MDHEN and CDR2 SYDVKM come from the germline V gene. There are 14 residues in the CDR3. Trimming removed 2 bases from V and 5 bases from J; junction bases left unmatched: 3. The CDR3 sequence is CASSLQGTGTEAFF. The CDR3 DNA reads TGTGCCAGCAGTTTACAGGGGACAGGGACTGAAGCTTTCTTT.